A single sample gave rise to the 2 T cell receptor beta chains below, sequenced in a study of monozygotic twins with inflammatory bowel disease. TCRdb re-called the 5' RACE reads, yielding one record per CDR3 amino acid sequence without DNA. The sample totals 200,000 to 250,000 distinct CDR3 sequences; its top ten clones hold roughly 7.7%. The specimen sequenced was blood. The receptors stem from a human donor with ulcerative colitis or Crohn's disease, or a healthy co-twin of an affected twin (not recorded which).

This chain uses TRBV5-1 with TRBJ2-3; TCRdb picks TRBD2, but there is no DNA to check that call. The germline CDR1 and CDR2 sequences are SGHRS and YFSETQ. The CDR3 totals 15 residues. CDR3 sequence: CASSPVAWGTDTQYF.

The chain uses TRBV12-3 or TRBV12-4 and TRBJ1-4. The CDR3 has 15 amino acids. CDR3 sequence reads: CASSLVLGGGEKLFF.